These 21 T cell receptor beta chains came from one sample sequenced in a study of vaccination and CD4 T cells after COVID-19. Treatment noted: roughly 10-day PBMC culture with coronavirus spike peptide pools or control peptides (ViraFEST assay). Sequenced with the Oncomine TCR Beta short-read assay was DNA taken from cultured CD4+ T cells. TCRdb recomputed calls from the PCR reads with MiXCR, one row per CDR3 protein. Of 16,000 or so distinct CDR3 sequences listed, approximately 53% are singletons. These receptors lack a known antigen. The sequenced sample consisted of CD4+ T cells from blood, cultured in vitro. The receptor source for this set is a human donor who had recovered from COVID-19.

The V call is TRBV6-5, the J call TRBJ2-1; 9 positions match TRBD2. Germline CDR1 is MNHEY and CDR2 is SVGAGI. The CDR3 consists of 16 residues. Trimming took 2 bases from V and 5 from J; bases not matched to a gene: 7. DNA of the CDR3: TGTGCCAGCAGTTACCTGATTAGCGGGGGCCACAATGAGCAGTTCTTC. This translates into CASSYLISGGHNEQFF.

This clonotype was seen just once. The chain has TRBV9 and TRBJ2-7; TRBD2 might be the D (6 bases). In germline, CDR1 is SGDLS, CDR2 YYNGEE. CDR3 length equals 18 residues. With 0 bases removed from V and 3 bases from J, the gap between germline ends came to 22 bases. CDR3 coding DNA: TGTGCCAGCAGCGTAGAAGGAGGGTGGGTGGTTGGCTACTACGAGCAGTACTTC. It encodes CASSVEGGWVVGYYEQYF.

V is TRBV5-6 and J is TRBJ2-7, with TRBD1 matching over 10 bases. CDR3 size: 16 residues. With V trimmed by 2 bases and J by 4 bases, 9 bases remained unmatched. Germline V CDR1 and CDR2: SGHDT, YYEEEE. The CDR3 sequence: CASSFPETGGRYEQYF. The CDR3 nucleotides read TGTGCCAGCAGCTTCCCCGAGACAGGGGGCCGGTACGAGCAGTACTTC.

The CDR3 is CASNVGGADTQYF. DNA of the CDR3: TGTGCCAGCAATGTGGGTGGGGCAGATACGCAGTATTTT. The chain carries TRBV2 and TRBJ2-3; D call uncertain. V shed 7 bases and J shed 4 bases, with 12 bases lying between them. The germline V gene has CDR1 SNHLY and CDR2 FYNNEI. The CDR3 consists of 13 residues. The full variable domain, completed using reference TRBV2 and TRBJ2-3, is EPEVTQTPSHQVTQMGQEVILRCVPISNHLYFYWYRQILGQKVEFLVSFYNNEISEKSEIFDDQFSVERPDGSNFTLKIRSTKLEDSAMYFCASNVGGADTQYFGPGTRLTVL.

The chain has TRBV6-2 or TRBV6-3 and TRBJ1-2, with a weak D call TRBD1 (6 bases). This CDR3 is built from 13 residues. V shed 6 bases and J shed 4 bases, with 12 bases lying between them. Germline V gene sequence: CDR1 MNHEY, CDR2 SVGEGT. CDR3 in DNA: TGTGCCAGCAGACCGGGACAAGGCTATGGCTACACCTTC. Protein: CASRPGQGYGYTF.

This clonotype was found a few times. The chain joins TRBV28 to TRBJ1-4, with D unresolved. Trimming pared 2 bases from V and 5 bases from J, leaving 12 bases between. In germline, CDR1 is MDHEN, CDR2 SYDVKM. This CDR3 is built from 15 residues. This CDR3 is CASSLMGSRNEKLFF. For the CDR3, the DNA is TGTGCCAGCAGTTTAATGGGTAGTCGAAATGAAAAACTGTTTTTT.

The chain couples TRBV6-5 to TRBJ2-5; 11 bases line up with TRBD1. The germline CDR1 and CDR2 sequences are MNHEY and SVGAGI. The CDR3 loop spans 15 amino acids. Unmatched junction bases numbered 0, after V lost 2 bases and J lost 1 base. The CDR3 DNA reads as TGTGCCAGCAGTTACGGGACAGGGGGCCAAGAGACCCAGTACTTC. Its protein product is CASSYGTGGQETQYF.

The rearrangement uses TRBV28 and TRBJ1-5; 8 nucleotides match TRBD1. Germline V lookup: CDR1 MDHEN, CDR2 SYDVKM. This CDR3 spans 14 amino acids. Trimming at V came to 6 bases and at J to 6 bases, leaving 7 bases not matched to a gene. The CDR3 DNA reads as TGTGCCAGCAGACCGGGACAGGCGGGTCAGCCCCAGCATTTT. Its protein is CASRPGQAGQPQHF.

This clonotype has just one count. The chain couples TRBV4-1 to TRBJ2-7; 9 bases are shared with TRBD1. Trimming at V came to 0 bases and at J to 1 base, leaving 4 bases not matched to a gene. Germline lookup yields CDR1 MGHRA and CDR2 YSYEKL. This CDR3 has 16 amino acids. Here the CDR3 DNA reads TGCGCCAGCAGCCAAGAACCGGGACAGGGATCCTACGAGCAGTACTTC. Residues: CASSQEPGQGSYEQYF.

This clonotype has only a few counts. This rearrangement joins TRBV7-2 to TRBJ1-5; 8 bases match TRBD1. Germline V gene sequence: CDR1 SGHTA, CDR2 FQGNSA. This CDR3 is 15 amino acids long. Trimming took 0 bases from V and 6 from J; bases not matched to a gene: 4. In nucleotides, the CDR3 is TGTGCCAGCAGCTTAGCGGACAGGGCGGCTCAGCCCCAGCATTTT. Translation gives CASSLADRAAQPQHF.

This clonotype was detected only a few times. This chain connects TRBV7-2 to TRBJ1-2; D remains ambiguous. CDR1 is SGHTA and CDR2 is FQGNSA in the germline V gene. The CDR3 length is 13 residues. V dropped 6 bases and J dropped 1 base, with 9 bases sitting between them. CDR3 DNA sequence: TGTGCCAGCAGTCTTAGTGTTAACTATGGCTACACCTTC. Its translation is CASSLSVNYGYTF.

The chain is built from TRBV19 and TRBJ2-7; tentative D call: TRBD1 (6 bases). There are 14 residues in the CDR3. The V end was cut by 3 bases, the J end by 4 bases, with 13 bases between. Germline V gives CDR1 LNHDA, CDR2 SQIVND (reference sequence). The CDR3 DNA is TGTGCCAGTAGTATCAGGGGCTCAACTTACGAGCAGTACTTC. Encoded protein: CASSIRGSTYEQYF.

CDR3 protein: CASQGRPESYSNQPQHF. CDR3 coding DNA: TGTGCCAGCCAGGGGCGTCCAGAGAGTTATAGCAATCAGCCCCAGCATTTT. This chain connects TRBV6-1 to TRBJ1-5; D is possibly TRBD1 (6 bases). V shed 8 bases and J shed 0 bases, with 20 bases lying between them. The CDR3 sequence is 17 residues long. Germline V gives CDR1 MNHNS, CDR2 SASEGT.

This clonotype has only a few counts. The chain is built from TRBV6-1 and TRBJ1-5; D remains ambiguous. V dropped 5 bases and J dropped 0 bases, with 8 bases sitting between them. The CDR3 covers 14 residues. Per the germline V gene, CDR1 is MNHNS and CDR2 is SASEGT. DNA of the CDR3: TGTGCCAGCAGTCCCAGCACTAGCAATCAGCCCCAGCATTTT. The encoded protein is CASSPSTSNQPQHF.

V is TRBV20-1 and J is TRBJ2-7, with 7 bases fitting TRBD2. Germline CDR1 and CDR2: DFQATT and SNEGSKA (reference sequence). The V and J ends lost 3 bases and 2 bases, in that order; junction bases with no gene match: 4. This CDR3 is built from 13 residues. This chain's CDR3 is CSASWGGPYEQYF. The CDR3 DNA follows: TGCAGTGCTAGTTGGGGGGGACCCTACGAGCAGTACTTC.

This clonotype was seen a few times. The CDR3 sequence: CASSFRRLTGTEAFF. DNA for the CDR3: TGTGCCAGTAGTTTTCGAAGACTCACGGGGACTGAAGCTTTCTTT. This sequence joins TRBV19 and TRBJ1-1; D is uncertain. Germline assignment: CDR1 LNHDA and CDR2 SQIVND (reference sequence). Trimming took 5 bases from V and 5 from J, leaving 18 bases between them. The CDR3 is made up of 15 amino acids.

The chain couples TRBV9 to TRBJ2-6; D is unclear. Germline-derived CDR1 and CDR2 are SGDLS and YYNGEE. CDR3 length: 15 amino acids. Between the trimmed V and J ends, which lost 0 bases and 4 bases, there was a span of 8 bases. The CDR3 DNA reads TGTGCCAGCAGCGTAGGGAACTCCGGGGCCAACGTCCTGACTTTC. This sequence encodes CASSVGNSGANVLTF.

This clonotype is medium-sized (0.01 to 0.1%) by share. The J gene is TRBJ1-5, the V gene TRBV6-2 or TRBV6-3; 8 nucleotides align to TRBD1. The CDR3 covers 15 residues. The V gene end was trimmed by 6 bases and the J gene end by 5 bases; junction bases not matched to a gene: 9. Germline V gene lookup returns CDR1 MNHEY and CDR2 SVGEGT. Written as DNA, the CDR3 is TGTGCCAGCAGAAGGGCAGGGGGCGTTGATCAGCCCCAGCATTTT. Translated: CASRRAGGVDQPQHF.

This chain links TRBV6-2 or TRBV6-3 with TRBJ1-2; D is unresolved. Germline V gene lookup returns CDR1 MNHEY and CDR2 SVGEGT. Between the trimmed V and J ends, which lost 6 bases and 4 bases, there was a span of 6 bases. There are 11 residues in the CDR3. CDR3 sequence reads: CASSYLYGYTF. In DNA form, the CDR3 reads TGTGCCAGCAGCTACCTCTATGGCTACACCTTC.

This clonotype was found a few times. The chain is built from TRBV28 and TRBJ2-7; D ambiguous. CDR3 size: 13 residues. Trimming took 3 bases from V and 1 from J, leaving 7 bases between them. Germline assignment: CDR1 MDHEN and CDR2 SYDVKM. The CDR3 DNA reads as TGTGCCAGCAGTTTCCAGAATTCCTACGAGCAGTACTTC. Translated, it gives CASSFQNSYEQYF.

The chain employs TRBV2 and TRBJ2-7, with unresolved D. Trimming stripped 8 bases from V and 7 bases from J, with 18 bases between. The CDR3 extends over 13 amino acids. Germline assignment: CDR1 SNHLY and CDR2 FYNNEI. CDR3 amino acids: CASRPASFGEQYF. DNA of the CDR3: TGTGCCAGCCGTCCCGCCTCGTTTGGAGAGCAGTACTTC.